A single sample is the source of the 2 T cell receptor beta chains below, sequenced in a study of cytotoxic CD8 clonotypes in ibrutinib-treated CLL. Profiling relied on immunoSEQ multiplex PCR, and the TCRdb table lists in-frame clones only, not all of them. The repertoire holds around 52,000 clones, around 60% seen once, with about 20% in the top ten. Sample: PBMCs, taken after 24 months of ibrutinib treatment. Receptors originate from a human donor with chronic lymphocytic leukemia.

As to this clone: Its ends do not fully match the called genes, so a read error is possible. The CDR3 loop is CASSEGGYQPQHF. The DNA of the CDR3 is TGTGCCAGCAGTGAGGGGGGTTATCAGCCCCAGCATTTT. V gene TRBV10-3 combines with J gene TRBJ1-5; D is perhaps TRBD1 (6 bases). Germline V lookup: CDR1 ENHRY, CDR2 SYGVKD. The CDR3 is 13 amino acids.

This clone was counted a few times. This chain links TRBV5-1 with TRBJ1-3; D gene uncertain. Germline V gene data show CDR1 as SGHRS and CDR2 as YFSETQ. Trimming took off 4 bases at V and 1 base at J, with 12 bases between the two ends. The CDR3 extends over 15 amino acids. CDR3 nucleotide sequence: TGCGCCAGCAGCGTGGCAGGTGGATCTGGAAACACCATATATTTT. Its translation: CASSVAGGSGNTIYF.